This T cell receptor beta chain originates from a study of neurological immune-mediated disorders. Study-level findings and limits: Expanded clones shared no CDR3 amino acid sequences across subjects, suggesting private repertoires in all groups.

TCRdb used MiXCR to reprocess the 5' RACE reads, holding one entry per CDR3 protein. The sample includes approximately 59,000 distinct CDR3 sequences, 5.2% of them seen just once. Ten or more counts support this clonotype. Its antigen remains unknown. The germline CDR1 and CDR2 sequences are KGHDR and SFDVKD. The V and J ends lost 4 bases and 5 bases respectively, with 19 bases between them. The length of the CDR3 is 16 residues. The chain combines TRBV24-1 with TRBJ1-1, with D possibly matching TRBD1 (6 bases). The TCR comes from a human donor with multiple sclerosis. The donor label of this sample is uncertain. Input material: PBMCs. The CDR3 loop reads CATSDNGLRDITEAFF. Here the CDR3 DNA reads TGTGCCACCAGTGACAATGGGCTCCGGGACATAACTGAAGCTTTCTTT.